This TCR beta chain was recorded in a study of naive and memory T cell subsets. The table lists this clonotype with a few counts. J was trimmed by 6 bases and V by 1 base; bases with no gene match: 8. This CDR3 comprises 17 residues. Germline loops: CDR1 SGHRS, CDR2 YFSETQ. Both TRBC1 and TRBC2 were covered by a beta constant-region primer of two equimolar oligonucleotides. Nested alpha and beta constant-region primers with the SP2 primer drove four PCR rounds on ligated cDNA. TCRdb re-analysed the UMI-ligation and nested PCR reads in MiXCR, keeping a single row per CDR3 protein. This sample yields 95,000 to 150,000 distinct CDR3 sequences, of which just over 35% are seen a single time; roughly 0.86% belongs to the top ten.

The source of this sequence is a human donor in good health. V and J are TRBV5-1 and TRBJ2-2; TRBD2 agrees at 11 bases. Sequencing was done on a sample of central memory CD4+ T cells from blood. This CDR3 reads CASSLFLAGGSAGELFF. The CDR3 bases are TGCGCCAGCAGCTTGTTCCTAGCGGGAGGTTCAGCCGGGGAGCTGTTTTTT. Full variable domain (rest looked up from reference TRBV5-1 and TRBJ2-2): KAGVTQTPRYLIKTRGQQVTLSCSPISGHRSVSWYQQTPGQGLQFLFEYFSETQRNKGNFPGRFSGRQFSNSRSEMNVSTLELGDSALYLCASSLFLAGGSAGELFFGEGSRLTVL.